This is a list of T cell receptor beta chains from one sample in a study of blood T cell repertoires in COVID-19. TCRdb's copy holds only in-frame clones and misses some; the assay was immunoSEQ multiplex PCR. The sample includes roughly 19,000 clones, 88% of them seen just once. Material: PBMCs or T cells enriched from blood (not recorded which). The source of these receptors is a woman aged 30 to 39 who had recovered from COVID-19. CDR3s include the opening cysteine and the closing phenylalanine or tryptophan. Some rows have no size entry. The others give once, few or many, or a class for an expanded clone.

>NA|TRBV6-5
CASSYSSLSGELFF
>NA|TRBV5-6
CASSLAGARTEAFF
>NA|TRBV12-5
CASGIAPTGSLWGDSGNTIYF
>NA|TRBV9
CASSTQGVYGYTF
>NA|TRBV5-1
CASSPGESNQPQHF
>NA|TRBV7-6
CASTGQGSEKNTEAFF
>NA|TRBV27
CASSLHRGNSPLHF
>NA|TRBV14
CASSPREWYTDTQYF
>NA|TRBV27
CASTERPGSPYEQYF
>NA|TRBV14
CASSPLAGLNTGELFF
>NA|TRBV14
CASSQEWPYQETQYF
>few|TRBV11-2
CASSLDLTGGYEQYF
>NA|TRBV9
CASSPGTGLDEQYF
>NA|TRBV7-9
CASSSSFAASRDTQYF
>NA|TRBV7-2
CASSSGQRNSPLHF
>NA|TRBV4-3
CASSQEGGYGYTF
>NA|TRBV5-1
CASSSLLRGMNTEAFF
>NA|TRBV29-1
CSVVAGTGFNEKLFF
>NA|TRBV7-3
CASSSQVFGYTF
>NA|TRBV28
CASSIRSRYQPQHF
>NA|TRBV5-6
CASRWTRGDYGYTF
>NA|TRBV11-3
CASSSGTANNEQFF
>NA|TRBV19
CASSTSYQETQYF
>NA|TRBV18
CASSPRHRDNYGYTF
>NA|TRBV9
CASSGRGVSGNTIYF
>NA|TRBV7-9
CASTPRVGGDLSGELFF
>NA|TRBV4-3
CASSHQQGNGYTF
>NA|TRBV28
CASAAGVLYEQYF
>NA|TRBV5-1
CASSLVTGQGRSDTQYF
>few|TRBV6-4
CASSERGGTDTQYF